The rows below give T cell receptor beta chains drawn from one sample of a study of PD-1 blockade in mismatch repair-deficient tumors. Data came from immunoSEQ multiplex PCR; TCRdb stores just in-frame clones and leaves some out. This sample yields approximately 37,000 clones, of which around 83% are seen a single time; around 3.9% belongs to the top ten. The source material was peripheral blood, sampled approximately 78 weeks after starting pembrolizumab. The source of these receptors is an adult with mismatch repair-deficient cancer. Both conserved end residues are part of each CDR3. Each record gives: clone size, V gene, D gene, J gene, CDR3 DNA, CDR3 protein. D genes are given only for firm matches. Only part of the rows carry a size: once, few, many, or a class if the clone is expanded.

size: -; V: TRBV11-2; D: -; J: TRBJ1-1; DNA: TGTGCCAGCACCAGTCCGGGACGGTTGAACACTGAAGCTTTCTTT; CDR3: CASTSPGRLNTEAFF
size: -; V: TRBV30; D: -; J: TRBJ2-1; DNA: TGTGCCTGGAGTATGGGCGGGAAGTACAATGAGCAGTTCTTC; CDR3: CAWSMGGKYNEQFF
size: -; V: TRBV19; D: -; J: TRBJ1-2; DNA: TGTGCCAGTAGTCTAAAGGGATTAGTCTATGGCTACACCTTC; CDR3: CASSLKGLVYGYTF
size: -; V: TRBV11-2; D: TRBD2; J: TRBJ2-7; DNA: TGTGCCAGCAGCTTAGTTAGGCTAGCGGGAACTACCTACGAGCAGTACTTC; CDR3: CASSLVRLAGTTYEQYF
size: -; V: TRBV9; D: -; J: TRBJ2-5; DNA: TGTGCCAGCAGCGTCGGGACACAACTCCAAGAGACCCAGTACTTC; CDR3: CASSVGTQLQETQYF
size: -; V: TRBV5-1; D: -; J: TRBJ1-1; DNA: TGCGCCAGCAGCTCGATGAGAGGCAACACTGAAGCTTTCTTT; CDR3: CASSSMRGNTEAFF
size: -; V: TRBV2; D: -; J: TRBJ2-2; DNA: TGTGCCAGCAGTGAACACGGCTACCTGACCGGGGAGCTGTTTTTT; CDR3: CASSEHGYLTGELFF
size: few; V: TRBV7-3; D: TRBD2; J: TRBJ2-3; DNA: TGTGCCAGCAGCTTAACAGGACTAGCGACAGATACGCAGTATTTT; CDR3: CASSLTGLATDTQYF
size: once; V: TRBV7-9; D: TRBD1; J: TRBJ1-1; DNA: TGTGCCAGCAGCCAGGGGGCTGAAGCTTTCTTT; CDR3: CASSQGAEAFF
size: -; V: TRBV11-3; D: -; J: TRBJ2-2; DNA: TGTGCCAGCAGCTGGGACGTCGGGGAGCTGTTTTTT; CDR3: CASSWDVGELFF
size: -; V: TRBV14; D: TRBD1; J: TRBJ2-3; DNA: TGTGCCAGCAGCCAATTTGCGGGACAGGACACAGATACGCAGTATTTT; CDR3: CASSQFAGQDTDTQYF
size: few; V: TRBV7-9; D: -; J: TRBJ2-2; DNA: TGTGCCAGCTGCGAGCTTCGGAACACCGGGGAGCTGTTTTTT; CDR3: CASCELRNTGELFF
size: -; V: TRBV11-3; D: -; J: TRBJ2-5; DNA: TGTGCCAGCAGCCCCGTCTCGGAGACCCAGTACTTC; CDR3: CASSPVSETQYF
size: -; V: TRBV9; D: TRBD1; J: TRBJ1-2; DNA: TGTGCCAGCAGCCCCGGGACAGGGTGGTACTACACCTTC; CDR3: CASSPGTGWYYTF
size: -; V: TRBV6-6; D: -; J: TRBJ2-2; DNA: TGTGCCAGCAGTTTCGGGACTCCGAACACCGGGGAGCTGTTTTTT; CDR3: CASSFGTPNTGELFF
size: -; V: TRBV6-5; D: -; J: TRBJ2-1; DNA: TGTGCCACCTCAGGGGGACTAAATGAGCAGTTCTTC; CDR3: CATSGGLNEQFF
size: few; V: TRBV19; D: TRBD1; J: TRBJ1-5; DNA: TGTGCCAGTAGGACAGGGGTGAAACAGCCCCAGCATTTT; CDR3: CASRTGVKQPQHF
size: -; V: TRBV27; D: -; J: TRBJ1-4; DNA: TGTGCCAGCAGTCCGGCCCCCCAACAAGGTTGGAATGAAAAACTGTTTTTT; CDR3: CASSPAPQQGWNEKLFF
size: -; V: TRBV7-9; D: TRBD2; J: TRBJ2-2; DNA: TGTGCCAGCAGCTTGGGACTAGCGGGAGTCACTGGGGAGCTGTTTTTT; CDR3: CASSLGLAGVTGELFF
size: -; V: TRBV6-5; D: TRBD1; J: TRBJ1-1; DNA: TGTGCCAGCAGTTATACCGGGGCAGGGGGCACTGAAGCTTTCTTT; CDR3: CASSYTGAGGTEAFF
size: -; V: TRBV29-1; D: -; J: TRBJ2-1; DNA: TGCAGCGTTGGAGGTATGTTTGGCTCCCTGCAGGCCAATGAGCAGTTCTTC; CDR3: CSVGGMFGSLQANEQFF
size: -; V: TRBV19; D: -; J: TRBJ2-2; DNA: TGTGCCAGTAGTATAGCCCACAACACCGGGGAGCTGTTTTTT; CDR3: CASSIAHNTGELFF
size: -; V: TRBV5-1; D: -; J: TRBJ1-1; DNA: TGCGCCAGCAGCTTGGGTGGGGGATTAACTGAAGCTTTCTTT; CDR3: CASSLGGGLTEAFF
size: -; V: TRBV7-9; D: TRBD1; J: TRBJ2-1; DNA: TGTGCCAGCAGCTTAGGGACAGGGTATAATGAGCAGTTCTTC; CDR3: CASSLGTGYNEQFF
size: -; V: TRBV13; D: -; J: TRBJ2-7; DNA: TGTGCCAGCAGCGGAGAGGGGGATCTGCGGTCCTACGAGCAGTACTTC; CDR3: CASSGEGDLRSYEQYF
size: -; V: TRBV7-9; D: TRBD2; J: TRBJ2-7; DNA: TGTGCCAGCAGCCGGACTAGCGGGAGGGCCAGGGAGCAGTACTTC; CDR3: CASSRTSGRAREQYF
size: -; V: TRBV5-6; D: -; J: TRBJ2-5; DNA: TGTGCCAGCTCCTCCGGGGTTGAGACCCAGTACTTC; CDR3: CASSSGVETQYF
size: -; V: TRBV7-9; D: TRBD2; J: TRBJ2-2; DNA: TGTGCCGGGGGGGACAACACCGGGGAGCTGTTTTTT; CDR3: CAGGDNTGELFF
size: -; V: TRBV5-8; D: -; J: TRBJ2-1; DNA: TGTGCCAGCAGCTCGACACGACTGTACTTTGAGCAGTTCTTC; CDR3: CASSSTRLYFEQFF
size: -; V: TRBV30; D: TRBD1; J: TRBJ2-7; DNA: TGTGCCTGGAGCGGGACAGGGGTGGAGGGCGAGCAGTACTTC; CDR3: CAWSGTGVEGEQYF
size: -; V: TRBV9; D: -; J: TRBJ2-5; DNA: TGTGCCAGCAGCGTGAGTGTGGCTGGGGAGACCCAGTACTTC; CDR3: CASSVSVAGETQYF
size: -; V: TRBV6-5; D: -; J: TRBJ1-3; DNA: TGTGCCAGCAGTTACTCGAGTGGGGTGGCAAACACCATATATTTT; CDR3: CASSYSSGVANTIYF
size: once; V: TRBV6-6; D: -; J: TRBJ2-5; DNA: TGTGCCAGCAGTTACTTCGGTGCCTCGCAAGAGACCCAGTACTTC; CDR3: CASSYFGASQETQYF
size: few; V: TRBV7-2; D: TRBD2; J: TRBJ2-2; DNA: TGTGCCAGCAGGGGCGGGTCGGGAGGTATAGGCGGGGAGCTGTTTTTT; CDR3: CASRGGSGGIGGELFF
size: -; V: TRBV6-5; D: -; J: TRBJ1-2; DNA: TGTGCCAGCAGAAACGGCGGGGGCTACACCTTC; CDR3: CASRNGGGYTF
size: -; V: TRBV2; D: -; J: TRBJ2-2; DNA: TGTGCCAGCAGTGCCCTCAGGGAGACCGGGGAGCTGTTTTTT; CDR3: CASSALRETGELFF
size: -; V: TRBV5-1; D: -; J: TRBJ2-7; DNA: TGCGCCAGCACCCAGAGTCCTAGCTCCTACGAGCAGTACTTC; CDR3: CASTQSPSSYEQYF
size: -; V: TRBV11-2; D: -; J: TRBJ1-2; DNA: TGTGCCAGCAGCCAGATGGACAGTAACTATGGCTACACCTTC; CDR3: CASSQMDSNYGYTF
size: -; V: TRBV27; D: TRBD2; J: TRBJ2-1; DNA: TGTGCCAGCAGTTCGGGACTAGCGGGAGGGCCAGGTGAGCAGTTCTTC; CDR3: CASSSGLAGGPGEQFF
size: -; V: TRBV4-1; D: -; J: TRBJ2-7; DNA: TGCGCCAGCAGCCAGTTCCTCTTAAGGGAGCAGTACTTC; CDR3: CASSQFLLREQYF
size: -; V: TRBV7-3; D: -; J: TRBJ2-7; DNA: TGTGCCAGCAGCTCTTCATACTACGAGCAGTACTTC; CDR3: CASSSSYYEQYF
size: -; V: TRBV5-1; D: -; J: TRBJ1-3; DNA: TGCGCCAGCAGCTCAGTTTCTGGAAACACCATATATTTT; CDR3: CASSSVSGNTIYF
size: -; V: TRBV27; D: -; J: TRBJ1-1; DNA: TGTGCCAGTAAGAATCGTCCTGGGGGGAACACTGAAGCTTTCTTT; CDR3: CASKNRPGGNTEAFF
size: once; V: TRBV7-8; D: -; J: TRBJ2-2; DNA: TGTGCCAGCAGCATCAAGAACACCGGGGAGCTGTTTTTT; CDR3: CASSIKNTGELFF
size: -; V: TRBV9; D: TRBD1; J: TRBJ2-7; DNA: TGTGCCAGCAGCCCACAGGGGCACTCCTACGAGCAGTACTTC; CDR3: CASSPQGHSYEQYF
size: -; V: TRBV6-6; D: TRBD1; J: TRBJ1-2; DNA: TGTGCCAGCAGAGAGACAGGGGGGTATGGCTACACCTTC; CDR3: CASRETGGYGYTF
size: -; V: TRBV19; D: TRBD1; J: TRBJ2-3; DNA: TGTGCCAGTAGTATCTTCTGGGACAGGGGCACAGATACGCAGTATTTT; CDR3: CASSIFWDRGTDTQYF
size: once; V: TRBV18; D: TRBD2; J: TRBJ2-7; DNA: TGTGCCAGCTCCCTGACTAGCGGGAGTAACGAGCAGTACTTC; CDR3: CASSLTSGSNEQYF
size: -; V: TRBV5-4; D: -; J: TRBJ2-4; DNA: TGTGCCAGCAGCAGCCCCTCCGGGATTGAAAACATTCAGTACTTC; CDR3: CASSSPSGIENIQYF
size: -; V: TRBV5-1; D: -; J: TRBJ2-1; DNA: TGCGCCACCCAGATTTACAATGAGCAGTTCTTC; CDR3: CATQIYNEQFF
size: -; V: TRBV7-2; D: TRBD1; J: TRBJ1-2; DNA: TGTGCCAGCAGCCAAGGACAGGGTGTCTATGGCTACACCTTC; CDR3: CASSQGQGVYGYTF
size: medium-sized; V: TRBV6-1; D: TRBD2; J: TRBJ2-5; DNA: TGTGCCAGCAGTGAAGCTTGGCTAGCGGGAGATCGAGAGACCCAGTACTTC; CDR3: CASSEAWLAGDRETQYF
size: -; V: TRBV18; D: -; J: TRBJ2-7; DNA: TGTGCCAGCTCACCACCGGTGGGTTCCTACGAGCAGTACTTC; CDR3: CASSPPVGSYEQYF
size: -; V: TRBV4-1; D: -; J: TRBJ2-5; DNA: TGCGCCAGCAGCCACCTTAGTTCAGAGACCCAGTACTTC; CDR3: CASSHLSSETQYF
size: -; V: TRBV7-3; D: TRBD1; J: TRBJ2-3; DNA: TGTGCCAGCAGCTTCGCAGGGGGTGGGACAGATACGCAGTATTTT; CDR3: CASSFAGGGTDTQYF
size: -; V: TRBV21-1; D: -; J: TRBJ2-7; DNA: TGTGCCAGCAGCAAAGAGGGGACAGGGGGCTACGAGCAGTACTTC; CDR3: CASSKEGTGGYEQYF
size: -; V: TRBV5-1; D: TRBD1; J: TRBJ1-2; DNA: TGCGCCAGCAGCGTGGACAGGGATCGCCAGTCGAATGGCTACACCTTC; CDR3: CASSVDRDRQSNGYTF
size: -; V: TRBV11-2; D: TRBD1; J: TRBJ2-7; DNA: TGTGCCAGCAGATCCGGGACAGGTATTGTCGAGCAGTACTTC; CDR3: CASRSGTGIVEQYF
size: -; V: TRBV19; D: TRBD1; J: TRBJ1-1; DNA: TGTGCCAGTACATATACAGGGGGCCTTAACACTGAAGCTTTCTTT; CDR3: CASTYTGGLNTEAFF
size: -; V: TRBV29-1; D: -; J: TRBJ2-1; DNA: TGCAGCGTTGAACGGGTTCATGGCATAGGCAATGAGCAGTTCTTC; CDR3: CSVERVHGIGNEQFF